This TCR beta chain was retrieved from a study of blood T cell repertoires in COVID-19 (dated by TCRdb to about 2020). Broadly, across the study: Samples from collaborators originated in the United States, Italy and Spain and spanned both the acute and convalescent phases of COVID-19. The material from the prospective study consisted of cDNA or gDNA derived from T cells, B-cell-depleted T cells, or PBMCs. Deeply sampled blood TCRbeta repertoires from subjects exposed to, actively infected with, or recovered from COVID-19 were included in the dataset. The repertoires were made available in a free public database intended to serve as a resource for research on the immune response to SARS-CoV-2. Samples were obtained from the ongoing ImmuneRACE study (first 160 participants) and from 1,254 subjects provided by 6 global collaborators. Sample metadata almost always included a de-identified subject ID, COVID-19 status, age in years and sex. HLA class I and class II types, where available, came from metadata supplied by the sample provider rather than from assay-based typing. The study at large found these results: Clinical and demographic metadata were provided uncurated, with the amount varying by source and participant.

The immunoSEQ Assay, a bias-controlled multiplex PCR, was used to amplify TCRbeta CDR3 regions from genomic DNA. On the study's bioinformatics: Within the assay, amplification of reference gene primers was used to estimate how many nucleated cells each sample contained. To quantify the absolute abundance of each unique TCRbeta CDR3 rearrangement, sequence reads were collapsed and filtered. Productive Simpson clonality was computed per sample as the square root of Simpson's diversity index over productive rearrangements. TCRdb stores this immuneACCESS table with in-frame sequences only. Part of the clones is absent; in the studies checked, under half of the shortfall reflects unresolved V genes, and no reason is known for the rest. V, J and clone size are those of that table, while D and trimming were read from the DNA. This sample lists about 150,000 clones; 83% were detected once. The top ten hold about 12% of the sample.

As regards this clone: Its binding antigen is unknown. No base qualities exist here, and no much larger clone lies one base off it.

At one collaborating source in Seattle, patients were enrolled during active infection and were followed longitudinally through the course of disease. Whole blood was collected in K2EDTA tubes by collaborating institutions according to the institutions' own protocols. For TCRbeta analysis, collaborator samples were shipped as frozen whole blood, as isolated PBMCs, or as DNA extracted from either sample type. The junction shows trimming of 3 bases on V and 8 bases on J, and the gene matches do not reach 5 bases of it. Including the terminal cysteine and phenylalanine, the CDR3 comprises 14 residues. This entry keeps only the CDR3 DNA: 42 bases, framed from base 1. Via the germline V gene, CDR1 is SGHRS and CDR2 YFSETQ.

This sequence was found in a woman aged 60-70 years with COVID-19, enrolled during active disease. The sample consisted of peripheral blood. The chain employs TRBV5-1 and TRBJ1-4; 9 bases in between match TRBD1. CDR3 sequence: CASSSDRGVEKLFF. The DNA sequence is as follows: TGCGCCAGCAGCTCCGACAGGGGGGTAGAAAAACTGTTTTTT.